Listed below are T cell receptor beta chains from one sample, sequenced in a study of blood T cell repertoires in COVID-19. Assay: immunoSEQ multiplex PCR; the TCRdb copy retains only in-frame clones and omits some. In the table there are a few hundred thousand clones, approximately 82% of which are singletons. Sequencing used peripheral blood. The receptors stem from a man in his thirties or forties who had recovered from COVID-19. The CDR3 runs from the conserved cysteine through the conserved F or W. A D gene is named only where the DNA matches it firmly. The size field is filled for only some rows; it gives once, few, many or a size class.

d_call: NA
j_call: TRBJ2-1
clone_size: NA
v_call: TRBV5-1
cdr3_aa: CASSPGGGRGRNEQFF
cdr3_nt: TGCGCCAGCTCCCCGGGCGGGGGCAGGGGGCGGAATGAGCAGTTCTTC

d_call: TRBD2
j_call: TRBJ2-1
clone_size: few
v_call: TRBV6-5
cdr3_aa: CASSWSGGPPDEQFF
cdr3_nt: TGTGCCAGCAGTTGGAGCGGGGGGCCCCCTGATGAGCAGTTCTTC

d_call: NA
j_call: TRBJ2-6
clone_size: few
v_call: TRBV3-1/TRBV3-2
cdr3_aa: CASSRGDSNSGANVLTF
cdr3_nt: TGTGCCAGCAGCCGCGGTGACAGTAACTCTGGGGCCAACGTCCTGACTTTC

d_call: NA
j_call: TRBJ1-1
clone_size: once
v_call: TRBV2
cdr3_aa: CASSLGQILTMNTEAFF
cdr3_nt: TGTGCCAGCAGCCTTGGACAGATTTTGACTATGAACACTGAAGCTTTCTTT

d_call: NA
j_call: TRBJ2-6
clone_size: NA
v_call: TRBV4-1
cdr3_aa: CASRTELPGANVLTF
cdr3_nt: TGCGCCAGCAGAACAGAGCTTCCTGGGGCCAACGTCCTGACTTTC

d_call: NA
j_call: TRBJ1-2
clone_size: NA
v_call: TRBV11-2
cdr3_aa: CASSLVVARGSGGYTF
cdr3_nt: TGTGCCAGCAGCTTAGTAGTTGCCAGGGGTTCTGGAGGCTACACCTTC

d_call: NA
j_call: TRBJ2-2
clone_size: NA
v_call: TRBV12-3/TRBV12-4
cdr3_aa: CASRSGGELFF
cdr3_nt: TGTGCCAGCAGGTCAGGGGGGGAGCTGTTTTTT

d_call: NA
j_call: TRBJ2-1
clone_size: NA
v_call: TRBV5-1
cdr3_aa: CASSSVYHPGEQFF
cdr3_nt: TGCGCCAGCAGCTCCGTCTATCACCCGGGGGAGCAGTTCTTC

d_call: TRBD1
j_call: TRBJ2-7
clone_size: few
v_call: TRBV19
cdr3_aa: CASSTGTGGSYEQYF
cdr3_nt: TGTGCCAGTAGTACCGGGACAGGGGGCTCCTACGAGCAGTACTTC

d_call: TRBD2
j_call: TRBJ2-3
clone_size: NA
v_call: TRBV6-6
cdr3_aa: CASSLSGGNAGDTQYF
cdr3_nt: TGTGCCAGCAGTCTTAGCGGGGGTAACGCCGGAGATACGCAGTATTTT

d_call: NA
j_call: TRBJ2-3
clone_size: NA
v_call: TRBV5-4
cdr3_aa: CASSSGRRGRTDTQYF
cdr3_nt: TGTGCCAGCAGCTCAGGGCGGCGGGGGCGCACAGATACGCAGTATTTT

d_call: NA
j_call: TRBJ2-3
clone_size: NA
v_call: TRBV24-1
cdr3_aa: CATSGAGDTQYF
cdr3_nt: TGTGCCACCAGTGGAGCCGGGGATACGCAGTATTTT

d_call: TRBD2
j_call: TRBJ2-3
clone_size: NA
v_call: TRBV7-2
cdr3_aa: CASSPRLSGGSRTDTQYF
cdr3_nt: TGTGCCAGCAGCCCCCGCCTTAGCGGGGGGTCCCGCACAGATACGCAGTATTTT

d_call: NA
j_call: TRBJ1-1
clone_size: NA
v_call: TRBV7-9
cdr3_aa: CASSLPGPHRNTEAFF
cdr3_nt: TGTGCCAGCAGCTTACCCGGCCCCCACAGGAACACTGAAGCTTTCTTT

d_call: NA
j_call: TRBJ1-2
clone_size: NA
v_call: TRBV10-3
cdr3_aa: CAISESGAATDRVLSDGYTF
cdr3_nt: TGTGCCATCAGTGAGTCTGGGGCCGCGACGGACCGGGTCCTATCGGATGGCTACACCTTC

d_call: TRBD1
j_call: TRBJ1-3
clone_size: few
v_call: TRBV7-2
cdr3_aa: CASSYDRGAGNTIYF
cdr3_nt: TGTGCCAGCAGCTACGACAGGGGAGCTGGAAACACCATATATTTT

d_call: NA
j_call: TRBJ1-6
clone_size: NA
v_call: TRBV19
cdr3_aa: CASRSNSPLHF
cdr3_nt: TGTGCCAGCCGGTCGAATTCACCCCTCCACTTT

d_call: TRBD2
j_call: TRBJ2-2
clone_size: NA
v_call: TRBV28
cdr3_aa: CASSSSGGTGELFF
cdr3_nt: TGTGCCAGCAGTTCTAGCGGGGGGACCGGGGAGCTGTTTTTT

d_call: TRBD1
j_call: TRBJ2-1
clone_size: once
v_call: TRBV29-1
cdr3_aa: CSVGQGAHNEQFF
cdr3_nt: TGCAGCGTTGGACAGGGGGCGCACAATGAGCAGTTCTTC

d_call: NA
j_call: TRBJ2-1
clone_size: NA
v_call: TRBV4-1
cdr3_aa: CASYFSVSVGTNEQFF
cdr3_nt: TGCGCCAGCTACTTCTCAGTATCTGTCGGGACAAATGAGCAGTTCTTC

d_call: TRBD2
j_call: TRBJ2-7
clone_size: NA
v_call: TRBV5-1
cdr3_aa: CASSFAFPAASGGTYEQYF
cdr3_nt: TGCGCCAGCAGCTTCGCCTTCCCTGCCGCTAGCGGGGGAACCTACGAGCAGTACTTC

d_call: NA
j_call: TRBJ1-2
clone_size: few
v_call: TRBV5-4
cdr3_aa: CASSLIKATGHHGYTF
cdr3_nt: TGTGCCAGCAGCTTGATTAAAGCCACGGGACACCATGGCTACACCTTC

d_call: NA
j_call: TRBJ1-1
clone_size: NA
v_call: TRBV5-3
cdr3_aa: CARSLMLLGAFF
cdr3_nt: TGTGCCAGAAGCCTGATGCTTCTCGGGGCTTTCTTT

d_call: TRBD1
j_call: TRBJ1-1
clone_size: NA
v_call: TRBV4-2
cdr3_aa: CASSQGDRDTEAFF
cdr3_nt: TGTGCCAGCAGCCAGGGCGACAGGGACACTGAAGCTTTCTTT

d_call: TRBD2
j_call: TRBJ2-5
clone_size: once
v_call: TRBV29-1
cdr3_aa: CSARTSGEETQYF
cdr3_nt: TGCAGCGCACGGACTAGCGGGGAGGAGACCCAGTACTTC

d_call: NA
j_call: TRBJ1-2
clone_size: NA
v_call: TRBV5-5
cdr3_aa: CASSLVVVNYGYTF
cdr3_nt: TGTGCCAGCAGCTTGGTCGTCGTTAACTATGGCTACACCTTC

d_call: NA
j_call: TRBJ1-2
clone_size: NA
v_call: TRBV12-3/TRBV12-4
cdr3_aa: CASSFGQKYGYTF
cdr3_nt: TGTGCCAGCAGTTTTGGACAGAAGTATGGCTACACCTTC

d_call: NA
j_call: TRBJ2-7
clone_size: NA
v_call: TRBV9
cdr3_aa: CASSITTTSYEQYF
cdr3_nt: TGTGCCAGCAGCATTACTACAACCTCCTACGAGCAGTACTTC